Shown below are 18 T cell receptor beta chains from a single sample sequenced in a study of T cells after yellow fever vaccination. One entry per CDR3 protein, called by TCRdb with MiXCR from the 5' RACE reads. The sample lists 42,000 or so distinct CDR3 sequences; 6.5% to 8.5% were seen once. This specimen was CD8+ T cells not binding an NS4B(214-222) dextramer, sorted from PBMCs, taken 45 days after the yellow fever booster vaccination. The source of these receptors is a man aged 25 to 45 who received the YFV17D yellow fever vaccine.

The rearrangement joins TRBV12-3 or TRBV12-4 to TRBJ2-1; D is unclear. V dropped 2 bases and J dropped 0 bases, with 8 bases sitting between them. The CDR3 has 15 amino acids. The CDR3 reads CASSLTVPSYNEQFF. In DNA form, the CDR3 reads TGTGCCAGCAGTTTAACAGTTCCCTCCTACAATGAGCAGTTCTTC.

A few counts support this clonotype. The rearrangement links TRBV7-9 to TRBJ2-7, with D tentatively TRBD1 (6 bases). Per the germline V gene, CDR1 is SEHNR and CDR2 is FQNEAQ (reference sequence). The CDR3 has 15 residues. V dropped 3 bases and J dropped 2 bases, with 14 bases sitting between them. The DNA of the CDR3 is TGTGCCAGCAGCTTGACCGCCGACAGGACCTACGAGCAGTACTTC. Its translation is CASSLTADRTYEQYF.

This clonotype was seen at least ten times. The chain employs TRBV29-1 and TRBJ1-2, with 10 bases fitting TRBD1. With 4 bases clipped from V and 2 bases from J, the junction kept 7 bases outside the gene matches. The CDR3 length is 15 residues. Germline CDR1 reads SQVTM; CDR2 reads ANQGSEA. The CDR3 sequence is CSVAGQGGSNYGYTF. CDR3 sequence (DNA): TGCAGCGTTGCAGGACAGGGGGGTTCAAACTATGGCTACACCTTC.

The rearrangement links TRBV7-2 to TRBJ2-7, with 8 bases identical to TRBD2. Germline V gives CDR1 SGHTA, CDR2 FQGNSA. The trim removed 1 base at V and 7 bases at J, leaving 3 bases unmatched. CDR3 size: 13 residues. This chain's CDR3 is CASSLEGGREQYF. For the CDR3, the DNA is TGTGCCAGCAGCTTAGAAGGCGGGAGGGAGCAGTACTTC.

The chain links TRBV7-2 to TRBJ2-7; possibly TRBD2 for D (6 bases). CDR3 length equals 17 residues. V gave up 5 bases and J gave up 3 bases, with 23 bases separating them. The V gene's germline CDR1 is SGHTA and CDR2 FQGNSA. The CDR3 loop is CASSPPGGGNPHYEQYF. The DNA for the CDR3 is TGTGCCAGCAGCCCCCCGGGTGGGGGGAACCCACACTACGAGCAGTACTTC.

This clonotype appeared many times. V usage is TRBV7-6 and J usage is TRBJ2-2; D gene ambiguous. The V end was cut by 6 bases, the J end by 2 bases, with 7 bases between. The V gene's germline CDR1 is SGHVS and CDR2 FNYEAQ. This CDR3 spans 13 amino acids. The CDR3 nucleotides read TGTGCCAGCAGAAAGGGTAACACCGGGGAGCTGTTTTTT. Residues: CASRKGNTGELFF.

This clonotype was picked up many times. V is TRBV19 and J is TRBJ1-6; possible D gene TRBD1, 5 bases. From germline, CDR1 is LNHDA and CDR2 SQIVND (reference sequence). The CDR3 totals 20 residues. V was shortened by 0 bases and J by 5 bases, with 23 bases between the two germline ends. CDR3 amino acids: CASSIDGTSSGDHNNSPLHF. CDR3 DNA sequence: TGTGCCAGTAGTATAGACGGAACTTCTAGCGGGGACCATAATAATTCACCCCTCCACTTT.

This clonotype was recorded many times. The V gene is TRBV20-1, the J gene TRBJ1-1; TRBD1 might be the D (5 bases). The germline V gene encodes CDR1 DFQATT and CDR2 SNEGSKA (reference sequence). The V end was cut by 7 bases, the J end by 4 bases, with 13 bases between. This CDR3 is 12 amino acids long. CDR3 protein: CSVQGTSTEAFF. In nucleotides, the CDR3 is TGCAGTGTCCAGGGTACGAGCACTGAAGCTTTCTTT.

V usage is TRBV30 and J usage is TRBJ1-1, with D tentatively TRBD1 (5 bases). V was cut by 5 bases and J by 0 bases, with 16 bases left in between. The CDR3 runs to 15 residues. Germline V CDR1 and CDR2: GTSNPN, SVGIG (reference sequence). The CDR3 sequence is CAWAGVEGMNTEAFF. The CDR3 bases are TGTGCCTGGGCGGGGGTCGAAGGGATGAACACTGAAGCTTTCTTT.

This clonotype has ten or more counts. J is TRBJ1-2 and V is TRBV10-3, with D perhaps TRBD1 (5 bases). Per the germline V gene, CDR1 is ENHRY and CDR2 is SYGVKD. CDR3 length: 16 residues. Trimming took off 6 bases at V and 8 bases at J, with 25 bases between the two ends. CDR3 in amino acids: CAISQTETLFVGGYTF. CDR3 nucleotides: TGTGCCATCAGCCAGACAGAGACCCTATTTGTCGGGGGCTACACCTTC.

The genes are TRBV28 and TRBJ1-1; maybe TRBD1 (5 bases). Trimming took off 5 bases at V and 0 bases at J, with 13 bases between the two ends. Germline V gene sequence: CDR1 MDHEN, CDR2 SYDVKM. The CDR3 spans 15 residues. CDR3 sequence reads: CASSLSGFMNTEAFF. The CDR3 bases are TGTGCCAGCAGTCTATCAGGGTTTATGAACACTGAAGCTTTCTTT.

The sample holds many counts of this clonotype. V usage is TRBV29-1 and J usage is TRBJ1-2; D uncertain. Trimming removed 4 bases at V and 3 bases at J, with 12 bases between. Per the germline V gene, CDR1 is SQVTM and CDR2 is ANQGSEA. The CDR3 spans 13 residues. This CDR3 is CSVGSTDDYGYTF. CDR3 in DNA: TGCAGCGTTGGGAGCACCGACGACTATGGCTACACCTTC. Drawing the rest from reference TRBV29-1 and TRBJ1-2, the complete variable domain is SAVISQKPSRDICQRGTSLTIQCQVDSQVTMMFWYRQQPGQSLTLIATANQGSEATYESGFVIDKFPISRPNLTFSTLTVSNMSPEDSSIYLCSVGSTDDYGYTFGSGTRLTVV.

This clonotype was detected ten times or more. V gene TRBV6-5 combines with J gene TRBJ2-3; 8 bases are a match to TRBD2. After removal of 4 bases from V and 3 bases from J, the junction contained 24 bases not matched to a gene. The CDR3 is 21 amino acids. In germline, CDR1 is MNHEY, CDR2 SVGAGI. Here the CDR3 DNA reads TGTGCCAGCAGTTTTTCAGTCGCGGACTCAGCGGCTAGCGGGTGGACAGATACGCAGTATTTT. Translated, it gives CASSFSVADSAASGWTDTQYF.

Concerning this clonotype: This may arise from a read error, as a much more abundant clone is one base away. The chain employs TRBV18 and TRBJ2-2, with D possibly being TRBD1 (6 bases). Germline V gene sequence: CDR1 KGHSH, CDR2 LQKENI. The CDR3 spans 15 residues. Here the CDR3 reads CPSSPPTGNTGELFF. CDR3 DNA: TGTCCCAGCTCACCCCCGACAGGGAACACCGGGGAGCTGTTTTTT.

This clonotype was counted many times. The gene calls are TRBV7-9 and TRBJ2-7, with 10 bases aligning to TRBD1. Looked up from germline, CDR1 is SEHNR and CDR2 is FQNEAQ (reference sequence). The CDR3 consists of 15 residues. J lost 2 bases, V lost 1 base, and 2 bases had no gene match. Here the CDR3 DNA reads TGTGCCAGCAGCTTAGGACAGGGGGCGGCCTACGAGCAGTACTTC. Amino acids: CASSLGQGAAYEQYF.

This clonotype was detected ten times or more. CDR3 nucleotides: TGTGCCAGCAGCACCGGGACTACGACCTACGAGCAGTACTTC. This sequence encodes CASSTGTTTYEQYF. V and J are TRBV7-2 and TRBJ2-7; 7 bases are shared with TRBD2. Germline CDR1 is SGHTA and CDR2 is FQGNSA. The CDR3 has 14 residues. Trimming at V came to 5 bases and at J to 2 bases, leaving 6 bases not matched to a gene.

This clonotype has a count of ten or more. The CDR3 DNA follows: TGCAGTGCTAGGCCTACTAGCACAGATACGCAGTATTTT. Translating it yields CSARPTSTDTQYF. This chain connects TRBV20-1 to TRBJ2-3; D is uncertain. The CDR3 contains 13 residues. Trimming took 3 bases from V and 0 from J, leaving 7 bases between them. In germline, CDR1 is DFQATT, CDR2 SNEGSKA (reference sequence).

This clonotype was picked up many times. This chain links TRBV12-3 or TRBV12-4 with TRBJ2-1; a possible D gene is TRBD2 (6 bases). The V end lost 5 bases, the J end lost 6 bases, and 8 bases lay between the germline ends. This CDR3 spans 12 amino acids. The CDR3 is CASSQGLNEQFF. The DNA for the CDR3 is TGTGCCAGCAGTCAGGGACTCAATGAGCAGTTCTTC.